Listed below are T cell receptor beta chains from one sample, sequenced in a study of shared clonotypes between healthy human individuals. Clones were read by immunoSEQ multiplex PCR, and TCRdb kept only the in-frame ones, dropping some. Here the sample spans 1.6 million or so clones, just under 99% being singletons. What was sequenced was naive CD4+ T cells sorted from blood. All receptors come from a young man in good health. Each CDR3 is given with its conserved first and last residue. A D gene is named only where the DNA matches it firmly. A row's size may be missing; if present it is once, few, many or a size class.

j_gene,d_gene,len,abundance,v_gene,CDR3nt,CDR3aa
TRBJ2-1,NA,12,once,TRBV6-1,TGTGCCAGCAGGAGGGACTACAATGAGCAGTTCTTC,CASRRDYNEQFF
TRBJ2-5,NA,13,few,TRBV7-9,TGTGCCAGCAGCTCATTGGGGGTAGAGACCCAGTACTTC,CASSSLGVETQYF
TRBJ2-1,NA,15,once,TRBV18,TGTGCCAGCTCACCAGAGGGTTTGAGGGAGGATGAGCAGTTCTTC,CASSPEGLREDEQFF
TRBJ1-1,NA,10,once,TRBV29-1,TGCAGCGCCAGAAACACTGAAGCTTTCTTT,CSARNTEAFF
TRBJ2-6,TRBD1,18,NA,TRBV18,TGTGCCACGGCCCCCGCCGCAGGGGGCGCCACTGGGGCCAACGTCCTGACTTTC,CATAPAAGGATGANVLTF
TRBJ1-2,TRBD1,17,once,TRBV14,TGTGCCAGCAGCCAAGATCTTTGGGGGACAGGGGGCAGCGGCTACACCTTC,CASSQDLWGTGGSGYTF
TRBJ2-7,TRBD2,16,NA,TRBV7-2,TGTGCCAGCAGCTTGGCCGGGACTAGCGGGACCTACGAGCAGTACTTC,CASSLAGTSGTYEQYF
TRBJ2-7,NA,15,NA,TRBV11-2,TGTGCCAGCAGCCCCACCCCGGCTCCTGCCTACGAGCAGTACTTC,CASSPTPAPAYEQYF
TRBJ2-1,NA,11,NA,TRBV30,TGTGCCTGGAGCCACTCCAATGAGCAGTTCTTC,CAWSHSNEQFF
TRBJ2-5,NA,11,NA,TRBV7-9,TGTGCCAGCACCGTCAAAGAGACCCAGTACTTC,CASTVKETQYF
TRBJ2-7,NA,15,NA,TRBV28,TGTGCCAGCCAGACGGCGATAAGAATCTCCTACGAGCAGTACTTC,CASQTAIRISYEQYF
TRBJ1-2,NA,13,NA,TRBV29-1,TGCAGCGTTGAAGGACCGGGATCCTATGGCTACACCTTC,CSVEGPGSYGYTF
TRBJ1-1,NA,14,once,TRBV5-1,TGCGCCAGCAGCTTGGAACAGATGAACACTGAAGCTTTCTTT,CASSLEQMNTEAFF
TRBJ1-2,NA,16,NA,TRBV5-1,TGCGCCAGCAGCTTTGGACAGCTTACGCCCAACTATGGCTACACCTTC,CASSFGQLTPNYGYTF
TRBJ2-7,NA,14,NA,TRBV7-3,TGTGCCAGCAGCTTATCCGGGCCACCCTACGAGCAGTACTTC,CASSLSGPPYEQYF
TRBJ1-2,NA,13,NA,TRBV28,TGTGCCAGCAGTTTAGGAGGGATCTATGGCTACACCTTC,CASSLGGIYGYTF
TRBJ2-1,NA,15,NA,TRBV6-5,TGTGCCAGCAGACAGACACCATCGCCTTACAATGAGCAGTTCTTC,CASRQTPSPYNEQFF
TRBJ2-1,NA,16,NA,TRBV5-4,TGTGCCAGCAGCCGCGGAGGCCCGAGCTCCTACAATGAGCAGTTCTTC,CASSRGGPSSYNEQFF
TRBJ2-3,NA,14,NA,TRBV28,TGTGCCAGCAGTTTTAGCGGTAGCACAGATACGCAGTATTTT,CASSFSGSTDTQYF
TRBJ2-5,NA,14,NA,TRBV9,TGTGCCAGCACCCGTCAAGACCGTAGAGAGACCCAGTACTTC,CASTRQDRRETQYF
TRBJ2-7,TRBD2,14,NA,TRBV4-1,TGCGCCAGCAGCTTTATAGCGGGGAGCTACGAGCAGTACTTC,CASSFIAGSYEQYF
TRBJ1-3,NA,11,NA,TRBV28,TGTGCCAGCAGCTACTCGGGCACCATATATTTT,CASSYSGTIYF
TRBJ2-1,TRBD2,16,NA,TRBV11-3,TGTGCCAGCAGCCCCAGCAGCGGGAGAACCTACAATGAGCAGTTCTTC,CASSPSSGRTYNEQFF
TRBJ1-2,NA,13,NA,TRBV11-1,TGTGCCAGCAGCTTTGTGCAGGGTGGTAGCTACACCTTC,CASSFVQGGSYTF
TRBJ2-7,TRBD1,13,NA,TRBV2,TGTGCCGTGGGACAGGGGGGCTCCTACGAGCAGTACTTC,CAVGQGGSYEQYF
TRBJ2-1,TRBD1,13,NA,TRBV5-8,TGTGCCAGCAGCCCGGGACAGTACAATGAGCAGTTCTTC,CASSPGQYNEQFF